Below, 26 T cell receptor beta chains from the same sample are listed, as sequenced in a study of T cells in Graves' hyperthyroidism and ophthalmopathy. Researchers took RNA transcripts and amplified the TCR beta CDR3 regions from them. HTBI primers drove first-round RT-PCR of the TCR CDR3. TCRdb ran MiXCR on the multiplex PCR reads and lists one entry per CDR3 protein. The profile shows 750,000 to 950,000 distinct CDR3 sequences, 38% of them singletons. The sequencing input was blood. All receptors derive from a man between 18 and 35 years old with Graves' hyperthyroidism.

This clonotype was seen at least ten times. The rearrangement links TRBV5-1 to TRBJ1-5, with 7 nucleotides matching TRBD1. The CDR3 totals 14 residues. Germline V gives CDR1 SGHRS, CDR2 YFSETQ. The V and J ends lost 4 bases and 6 bases, in that order; junction bases with no gene match: 7. CDR3: CASSKGTEGQPQHF. In DNA form, the CDR3 reads TGCGCCAGCAGCAAAGGGACAGAAGGTCAGCCCCAGCATTTT.

This sequence joins TRBV20-1 and TRBJ2-7; D may be TRBD1 or TRBD2 (6 bases each). V was shortened by 3 bases and J by 1 base, with 13 bases between the two germline ends. CDR3 length: 14 residues. In germline, CDR1 is DFQATT, CDR2 SNEGSKA (reference sequence). CDR3 amino acids: CSARNPGASYEQYF. DNA for the CDR3: TGCAGTGCTAGGAACCCGGGGGCTTCCTACGAGCAGTACTTC.

This clonotype came up a few times. J is TRBJ2-5 and V is TRBV7-8; 9 nucleotides match TRBD2. The CDR3 runs to 15 residues. From germline, CDR1 is SGHVS and CDR2 FQNEAQ. With V trimmed by 5 bases and J by 2 bases, 6 bases remained unmatched. The chain's CDR3 is CASSLSGGVQETQYF. CDR3 nucleotides: TGTGCCAGCAGCCTTAGCGGGGGAGTTCAAGAGACCCAGTACTTC.

The sample holds a few counts of this clonotype. The J gene is TRBJ2-5, the V gene TRBV6-6, with D perhaps matching TRBD1 (6 bases). This CDR3 comprises 13 residues. V was cut by 7 bases and J by 4 bases, with 13 bases left in between. Per germline, CDR1 MNHNY and CDR2 SVGAGI (reference sequence). The chain's CDR3 is CASTNRALETQYF. In DNA form, the CDR3 reads TGTGCCAGCACCAACAGGGCCCTAGAGACCCAGTACTTC.

The chain carries TRBV29-1 and TRBJ2-6; TRBD2 might be the D (5 bases). Trimming took 3 bases from V and 2 from J, leaving 14 bases between them. CDR3 length: 16 amino acids. Germline V gene data show CDR1 as SQVTM and CDR2 as ANQGSEA. CDR3: CSVDNRGYTGANVLTF. The CDR3 DNA follows: TGCAGCGTTGATAACCGGGGTTACACTGGGGCCAACGTCCTGACTTTC.

This clonotype was picked up many times. The V and J genes are TRBV7-2 and TRBJ1-4, with 9 bases aligning to TRBD1. The CDR3 length is 13 residues. Germline loops: CDR1 SGHTA, CDR2 FQGNSA. After removal of 6 bases from V and 10 bases from J, the junction contained 6 bases not matched to a gene. The CDR3 sequence is CASSYGQGRKLFF. In DNA, the CDR3 is TGTGCCAGCAGTTACGGACAGGGGCGAAAACTGTTTTTT.

Concerning this clonotype itself: This may arise from a read error, as a much more abundant clone is one base away. This sequence joins TRBV20-1 and TRBJ2-7; D is unresolved. Germline CDR1 and CDR2: DFQATT and SNEGSKA (reference sequence). This CDR3 comprises 13 residues. In DNA, the CDR3 is TGCAGTGCTCCCGATCCGTTTTCCTACGGGCAGTACTTC. Protein product: CSAPDPFSYGQYF.

The chain carries TRBV2 and TRBJ2-7; 7 bases are a match to TRBD1. The V gene's germline CDR1 is SNHLY and CDR2 FYNNEI. Trimming at V came to 8 bases and at J to 1 base, leaving 14 bases not matched to a gene. The CDR3 loop spans 16 amino acids. CDR3 DNA: TGTGCCAGCTCACCACCTTCAGGGGGTGGATCCTACGAGCAGTACTTC. This gives the protein CASSPPSGGGSYEQYF.

The rearrangement uses TRBV7-2 and TRBJ2-6; the D gene is possibly TRBD1 (5 bases). From germline, CDR1 is SGHTA and CDR2 FQGNSA. Trimming removed 6 bases from V and 2 bases from J, with 11 bases in between. The CDR3 sequence is 15 residues long. CDR3 sequence (DNA): TGTGCCAGCAGGCAGTCAGGGCCTGGGGCCAACGTCCTGACTTTC. Protein: CASRQSGPGANVLTF.

The chain recombines TRBV5-1 with TRBJ1-5; D is uncertain. V was cut by 4 bases and J by 0 bases, with 14 bases left in between. Germline CDR1 and CDR2: SGHRS and YFSETQ. The CDR3 has 16 residues. The CDR3 sequence: CASSQDGGLSNQPQHF. In DNA form, the CDR3 reads TGCGCCAGCAGCCAAGATGGCGGACTTAGCAATCAGCCCCAGCATTTT.

This clonotype was seen a few times. The gene calls are TRBV5-1 and TRBJ2-5; possible D gene TRBD1, 6 bases. V was trimmed by 0 bases and J by 6 bases, leaving 12 bases between them. The CDR3 sequence is 14 residues long. The germline V gene encodes CDR1 SGHRS and CDR2 YFSETQ. In DNA form, the CDR3 reads TGCGCCAGCAGCTTGGAAATACAGGGCCAGACCCAGTACTTC. This encodes CASSLEIQGQTQYF. Full variable domain (outside the CDR3, taken from reference TRBV5-1 and TRBJ2-5): KAGVTQTPRYLIKTRGQQVTLSCSPISGHRSVSWYQQTPGQGLQFLFEYFSETQRNKGNFPGRFSGRQFSNSRSEMNVSTLELGDSALYLCASSLEIQGQTQYFGPGTRLLVL.

This clonotype was seen only a few times. This rearrangement joins TRBV5-1 to TRBJ1-1; no clear D gene. Germline V gives CDR1 SGHRS, CDR2 YFSETQ. Trimming took 4 bases from V and 3 from J, leaving 7 bases between them. The CDR3 contains 12 residues. CDR3 region: CASSGDYTEAFF. In DNA, the CDR3 is TGCGCCAGCAGCGGGGATTACACTGAAGCTTTCTTT.

This rearrangement joins TRBV7-9 to TRBJ2-2; the D gene is possibly TRBD2 (6 bases). The CDR3 has 16 residues. V lost 4 bases to trimming and J lost 1 base, with 13 bases between them. The germline gives CDR1 SEHNR, CDR2 FQNEAQ (reference sequence). The CDR3 DNA sequence: TGTGCCAGCAGCTGGAGGATTAGCGGGAACACCGGGGAGCTGTTTTTT. Protein product: CASSWRISGNTGELFF. Drawing the rest from reference TRBV7-9 and TRBJ2-2, the complete variable domain is DTGVSQNPRHKITKRGQNVTFRCDPISEHNRLYWYRQTLGQGPEFLTYFQNEAQLEKSRLLSDRFSAERPKGSFSTLEIQRTEQGDSAMYLCASSWRISGNTGELFFGEGSRLTVL.

The V gene is TRBV13, the J gene TRBJ1-6; D remains unclear. The V and J ends lost 5 bases and 7 bases respectively, with 6 bases between them. CDR3 length: 12 residues. CDR1 PRHDT and CDR2 FYEKMQ come from the germline V gene (reference sequence). In DNA form, the CDR3 reads TGTGCCAGCAGCCCCAGGAATTCACCCCTCCACTTT. This sequence encodes CASSPRNSPLHF.

A word on this clonotype: A much larger clone differs from this one at a single base, so this may be a read error. The chain carries TRBV12-3 or TRBV12-4 and TRBJ2-5; perhaps D is TRBD1 or TRBD2 (6 bases each). This CDR3 has 16 residues. The CDR3 sequence is CASRLGLTGRQGTQYF. In DNA form, the CDR3 reads TGTGCCAGCAGACTCGGTCTTACAGGGAGGCAAGGGACCCAGTACTTC.

This clonotype was recorded only once. V and J are TRBV30 and TRBJ1-1; D is uncertain. This CDR3 has 11 residues. Germline CDR1 is GTSNPN and CDR2 is SVGIG (reference sequence). The ends were cut back, 1 base at V and 11 bases at J, with 11 bases in the middle. CDR3: CAWSATKQAFF. The CDR3 bases are TGTGCCTGGAGTGCTACAAAGCAGGCTTTCTTT.

This clonotype appeared a few times. The rearrangement joins TRBV12-3 or TRBV12-4 to TRBJ1-2; 7 bases map to TRBD1. V shed 3 bases and J 4 bases; nucleotides not matched to a gene: 5. The CDR3 has 14 amino acids. CDR3 bases: TGTGCCAGCAGTTTGGACAGGCTGAGCTATGGCTACACCTTC. Its protein is CASSLDRLSYGYTF.

This clonotype was recorded many times. The chain recombines TRBV29-1 with TRBJ1-1; 7 bases line up with TRBD1. The germline V gene has CDR1 SQVTM and CDR2 ANQGSEA. This CDR3 has 13 amino acids. Germline trimming cut 4 bases from V and 7 bases from J; bases unmatched to any gene: 9. In DNA form, the CDR3 reads TGCAGCGTTGTAGGGGACAGTTTTATTGAAGCTTTCTTT. This translates into CSVVGDSFIEAFF.

This chain connects TRBV14 to TRBJ1-6; TRBD1 might be the D (6 bases). Germline CDR1 is SGHDN and CDR2 is FVKESK. CDR3 length: 15 residues. V lost 1 base to trimming and J lost 14 bases, with 18 bases between them. Here the CDR3 DNA reads TGTGCCAGCAGCCAAGCCGGGACACAGCTCGCGACCCTCCACTTT. Protein: CASSQAGTQLATLHF.

This clonotype was picked up a small number of times. V is TRBV7-6 and J is TRBJ2-7; TRBD2 aligns across 8 bases. The germline gives CDR1 SGHVS, CDR2 FNYEAQ. With 5 bases clipped from V and 0 bases from J, the junction kept 6 bases outside the gene matches. The CDR3 covers 15 residues. CDR3 in amino acids: CASSIGLANSYEQYF. CDR3 nucleotides: TGTGCCAGCAGCATTGGACTAGCCAACTCCTACGAGCAGTACTTC.

This clonotype was counted ten times or more. The gene calls are TRBV9 and TRBJ1-1; no reliable D call. This CDR3 is 13 amino acids long. Trimming removed 0 bases from V and 4 bases from J, with 7 bases in between. Germline V CDR1 and CDR2: SGDLS, YYNGEE. The CDR3 nucleotides read TGTGCCAGCAGCGTAGCGGGGTTCACTGAAGCTTTCTTT. This sequence encodes CASSVAGFTEAFF. Full variable domain (remainder filled in from reference TRBV9 and TRBJ1-1): DSGVTQTPKHLITATGQRVTLRCSPRSGDLSVYWYQQSLDQGLQFLIQYYNGEERAKGNILERFSAQQFPDLHSELNLSSLELGDSALYFCASSVAGFTEAFFGQGTRLTVV.

This clonotype was seen a few times. The gene calls are TRBV7-2 and TRBJ2-5; no reliable D call. Between the trimmed V and J ends, which lost 1 base and 1 base, there was a span of 10 bases. From germline, CDR1 is SGHTA and CDR2 FQGNSA. There are 15 residues in the CDR3. In DNA, the CDR3 is TGTGCCAGCAGCTTAGGTTCGAACTCCCAAGAGACCCAGTACTTC. Amino acid sequence: CASSLGSNSQETQYF.

The count of this clonotype is one. The gene calls are TRBV2 and TRBJ2-2; maybe TRBD1 (6 bases). The CDR3 runs 14 residues. Germline CDR1 and CDR2: SNHLY and FYNNEI. Trimming left V 4 bases short and J 7 bases short, with 13 bases between. The CDR3 region has the DNA TGTGCCAGCAGTGTCGCGAGGGGGATCGGGGAGCTGTTTTTT. Protein sequence: CASSVARGIGELFF.

The chain joins TRBV19 to TRBJ1-5; 7 bases fit TRBD1. V shed 9 bases, J shed 2 bases, and the junction held 16 bases outside the gene matches. The length of the CDR3 is 17 residues. Germline values: CDR1 LNHDA, CDR2 SQIVND (reference sequence). The CDR3 loop is CASQRGPGNLGNQPQHF. Written as DNA, the CDR3 is TGTGCCAGCCAGAGGGGGCCCGGTAACCTAGGCAATCAGCCCCAGCATTTT.

The chain carries TRBV18 and TRBJ1-1; D may be TRBD1 (6 bases). The germline V gene encodes CDR1 KGHSH and CDR2 LQKENI. The V end lost 5 bases, the J end lost 3 bases, and 13 bases lay between the germline ends. CDR3 length: 14 amino acids. The CDR3 loop is CASSYDRSDTEAFF. CDR3 in DNA: TGTGCCAGCTCATACGACAGGTCTGACACTGAAGCTTTCTTT.

This clonotype was found a few times. The chain uses TRBV12-3 or TRBV12-4 and TRBJ1-4, with unresolved D. This CDR3 spans 11 amino acids. V lost 10 bases, J lost 8 bases, and 11 bases lay in between. CDR3 amino acids: CAIAANEKLFF. The CDR3 DNA reads as TGTGCCATAGCCGCGAACGAAAAACTGTTTTTT.